Sequencing of this T cell receptor (beta chain) was carried out in a study of blood T cell repertoires in COVID-19. As for the study in general: Samples of COVID-19 (acute and convalescent) were obtained from the United States, Italy and Spain. Sample material is recorded as cDNA or gDNA derived from T cells, B-cell-depleted T cells, or PBMCs.

Per the study methods: Reference gene primer amplification yielded estimated nucleated cell counts. TCRdb keeps only in-frame clones here, not all; method: immunoSEQ multiplex PCR. V, J and clone size are those of that table, while D and trimming were read from the DNA. This sample carries 240,000 or so clones, around nine tenths of them seen once, and the ten largest clones take 7.1%. Trimming removed 4 bases from V and 8 bases from J, with 10 bases in between. Germline CDR1 and CDR2: SGHDT and YYEEEE. This CDR3 has 11 residues. Sequenced material: peripheral blood. This clonotype originated in a woman aged 70 to 79 with active or convalescent COVID-19. This rearrangement joins TRBV5-6 to TRBJ2-7; D not resolved. DNA of the CDR3: TGTGCCAGCAGCGTGAGGAAAAAGCAGTACTTC. It is translated as CASSVRKKQYF.